This T cell receptor (beta chain) was retrieved from a study of T cell repertoires in cytomegalovirus infection. Study-wide background: In public TCR beta signatures, there were indications of both CMV infection and matching HLA type. Broader study findings: The ex vivo response was dominated by HLA-C-restricted CMV-specific TCR beta clonotypes. CMV carriers having the relevant HLA were flagged by cumulative public TCR beta family frequency.

Germline V lookup: CDR1 LGHNA, CDR2 YNFKEQ. The CDR3 has 13 amino acids. The V gene lost 0 bases and the J gene lost 6 bases, with 8 bases spanning the gap. A single count supports this clonotype. Its specificity is unknown. A single record per CDR3 protein comes from TCRdb applying MiXCR to the reads. The sample consists of some 680,000 distinct CDR3 sequences, roughly 36% of them appearing once. The source material was PBMCs. The chain has TRBV4-2 and TRBJ1-2; D unclear. The clonotype originates from a human donor in good health (CMV status not recorded). Some clones in this sample may be carry-over from other donors' samples. This CDR3 is CASSQDYGDGYTF. The CDR3 DNA sequence: TGTGCCAGCAGCCAAGATTACGGGGATGGCTACACCTTC.